This entry lists 32 T cell receptor beta chains sequenced from one sample in a study of response to subunit inactivated influenza vaccine. One entry per CDR3 protein, called by TCRdb with MiXCR from the RT-PCR reads. The sample consists of about 540,000 distinct CDR3 sequences, 13% to 15% of them appearing once. Sequenced here: PBMCs from blood, sampled about 12 days after vaccination. The receptors were sampled from a man aged 45-65 years who received an inactivated influenza vaccine.

The sample holds one count of this clonotype. V and J are TRBV4-2 and TRBJ1-6; D not certain. The V end lost 5 bases, the J end lost 8 bases, and 10 bases lay between the germline ends. The CDR3 contains 13 residues. Germline V gene sequence: CDR1 LGHNA, CDR2 YNFKEQ. In DNA form, the CDR3 reads TGTGCCAGCAGCTCTGAGTATGATTCACCCCTCCACTTT. Translating gives CASSSEYDSPLHF.

This clonotype was counted only a few times. V gene TRBV5-5 combines with J gene TRBJ1-4, with TRBD1 as a possible D gene (5 bases). The CDR3 runs 14 residues. V shed 4 bases and J shed 4 bases, with 11 bases lying between them. In germline, CDR1 is SGHKS, CDR2 YYEKEE (reference sequence). The CDR3 sequence: CASSPGLINEKLFF. CDR3 in DNA: TGTGCCAGCAGCCCGGGACTGATTAATGAAAAACTGTTTTTT.

The chain uses TRBV5-1 and TRBJ2-5, with 7 bases matching TRBD1. CDR3 length equals 14 residues. V was pared by 6 bases and J by 7 bases, with 12 bases of the junction left unmatched. Germline values: CDR1 SGHRS, CDR2 YFSETQ. CDR3 sequence: CASTPTGTSGTQYF. In DNA, the CDR3 is TGCGCCAGCACGCCGACAGGGACGAGCGGGACCCAGTACTTC.

This chain uses TRBV20-1 with TRBJ2-1; 7 bases match TRBD2. Trimming removed 5 bases from V and 4 bases from J; junction bases left unmatched: 11. Germline V gene sequence: CDR1 DFQATT, CDR2 SNEGSKA (reference sequence). This CDR3 comprises 15 residues. The CDR3 reads CSAPRRGDLYNEQFF. CDR3 sequence (DNA): TGCAGTGCTCCTCGCCGGGGGGACCTTTACAATGAGCAGTTCTTC.

The chain recombines TRBV20-1 with TRBJ2-5; 7 bases line up with TRBD1. The CDR3 length is 14 residues. J lost 6 bases, V lost 6 bases, and 13 bases had no gene match. The germline CDR1 and CDR2 sequences are DFQATT and SNEGSKA (reference sequence). The CDR3 nucleotides read TGCAGTGCACCGAAGACAGGGATCCTAAAGACCCAGTACTTC. It is translated as CSAPKTGILKTQYF.

In its sample, this clonotype was seen many times. The rearrangement joins TRBV7-8 to TRBJ2-5, with 7 bases matching TRBD2. Germline V gene lookup returns CDR1 SGHVS and CDR2 FQNEAQ. The CDR3 spans 14 residues. With V trimmed by 5 bases and J by 4 bases, 7 bases remained unmatched. CDR3 in amino acids: CASSTLAARETQYF. Here the CDR3 DNA reads TGTGCCAGCAGCACTCTAGCGGCCCGAGAGACCCAGTACTTC.

The CDR3 coding sequence is TGTGCCAGCAGTGAGGGCAGGGACGGTGGCTATGGCTACACCTTC. Protein product: CASSEGRDGGYGYTF. The chain recombines TRBV2 with TRBJ1-2; possibly TRBD1 for D (5 bases). This CDR3 contains 15 residues. Trimming left V 3 bases short and J 4 bases short, with 15 bases between. The germline CDR1 and CDR2 sequences are SNHLY and FYNNEI.

There are a few counts of this clonotype. The genes are TRBV6-5 and TRBJ2-7, with D perhaps assigned TRBD1 or TRBD2 (6 bases each). V was clipped by 0 bases and J by 7 bases, with 16 bases between them. This CDR3 is built from 15 residues. Germline CDR1 MNHEY, CDR2 SVGAGI. CDR3 in DNA: TGTGCCAGCAGTTACTCGATTTCCGGGGGCCGTGAGCAGTACTTC. Encoded protein: CASSYSISGGREQYF.

This clonotype has a handful of counts. The J gene is TRBJ1-1, the V gene TRBV27; D might be TRBD1 (5 bases). Germline loops: CDR1 MNHEY, CDR2 SMNVEV (reference sequence). This CDR3 has 16 residues. The V and J ends lost 2 bases and 1 base respectively, with 14 bases between them. CDR3 loop: CASSLEGSGRNTEAFF. The CDR3 bases are TGTGCCAGCAGTTTAGAGGGCTCGGGGCGGAACACTGAAGCTTTCTTT.

The table lists this clonotype with a few counts. This chain connects TRBV5-1 to TRBJ2-7; a possible D gene is TRBD1 (5 bases). The germline V and J ends were trimmed by 0 bases and 5 bases, with 12 bases remaining between them. The CDR3 length is 14 residues. Germline CDR1 is SGHRS and CDR2 is YFSETQ. CDR3 DNA sequence: TGCGCCAGCAGCTTGGGGGGCTCGATCAACGAGCAGTACTTC. Its protein product is CASSLGGSINEQYF.

This sequence joins TRBV11-2 and TRBJ2-5; 12 nucleotides line up with TRBD2. This CDR3 contains 18 residues. Per the germline V gene, CDR1 is SGHAT and CDR2 is FQNNGV. Trimming at V came to 4 bases and at J to 6 bases, leaving 15 bases not matched to a gene. CDR3 nucleotide sequence: TGTGCCAGCAGCTCTCCCAGAACGACTAGCGGGGGCCGGAAGACCCAGTACTTC. It is translated as CASSSPRTTSGGRKTQYF.

CDR3 DNA: TGTGCCAGCAGATCTCCCGGGCTAGCGGAGACCTACGAGCAGTACTTC. Its protein product is CASRSPGLAETYEQYF. This sequence joins TRBV28 and TRBJ2-7, with 7 bases fitting TRBD2. This CDR3 is 16 amino acids long. V shed 6 bases and J 2 bases; nucleotides not matched to a gene: 13. Germline CDR1 reads MDHEN; CDR2 reads SYDVKM.

V is TRBV7-9 and J is TRBJ2-5; the D is unclear. The germline V and J ends were trimmed by 1 base and 1 base, with 10 bases remaining between them. CDR1 SEHNR and CDR2 FQNEAQ come from the germline V gene (reference sequence). This CDR3 has 15 amino acids. Here the CDR3 DNA reads TGTGCCAGCAGCTTAGATCCTCGGTCCCAAGAGACCCAGTACTTC. Its protein is CASSLDPRSQETQYF. Combining the CDR3 with reference TRBV7-9 and TRBJ2-5 gives the whole variable domain DTGVSQNPRHKITKRGQNVTFRCDPISEHNRLYWYRQTLGQGPEFLTYFQNEAQLEKSRLLSDRFSAERPKGSFSTLEIQRTEQGDSAMYLCASSLDPRSQETQYFGPGTRLLVL.

This clonotype has only a few counts. The gene calls are TRBV5-1 and TRBJ2-5, with D perhaps given as TRBD1 or TRBD2 (6 bases each). Trimming removed 0 bases from V and 5 bases from J, with 11 bases in between. The CDR3 covers 14 residues. Germline V gene lookup returns CDR1 SGHRS and CDR2 YFSETQ. The CDR3: CASSLVPGGETQYF. The CDR3 region has the DNA TGCGCCAGCAGCTTGGTGCCCGGGGGCGAGACCCAGTACTTC. Drawing the rest from reference TRBV5-1 and TRBJ2-5, the complete variable domain is KAGVTQTPRYLIKTRGQQVTLSCSPISGHRSVSWYQQTPGQGLQFLFEYFSETQRNKGNFPGRFSGRQFSNSRSEMNVSTLELGDSALYLCASSLVPGGETQYFGPGTRLLVL.

This clonotype was detected a few times. This may arise from a read error, as a much more abundant clone is one base away. The rearrangement uses TRBV9 and TRBJ2-2; D is unresolved. V lost 3 bases and J lost 4, with 4 bases in between. This CDR3 has 12 amino acids. The germline V gene has CDR1 SGDLS and CDR2 YYNGEE. The CDR3 loop is CASSDPTGELFF. CDR3 nucleotides: TGTGCCAGCAGCGACCCCACCGGGGAGCTGTTTTTT.

This clonotype was seen only a few times. The chain carries TRBV28 and TRBJ2-7, with D maybe TRBD1 (5 bases). CDR1 is MDHEN and CDR2 is SYDVKM in the germline V gene. Trimming removed 8 bases at V and 6 bases at J, with 26 bases between. CDR3 length: 16 amino acids. The CDR3 spells CASLSGARFGIREQYF. CDR3 nucleotides: TGTGCCAGCTTGAGTGGGGCTAGGTTTGGAATACGCGAGCAGTACTTC.

J is TRBJ2-1 and V is TRBV11-2; TRBD1 agrees at 7 bases. CDR1 and CDR2 from the germline V gene are SGHAT and FQNNGV. The CDR3 length is 14 residues. Trimming took 1 base from V and 10 from J; bases not matched to a gene: 7. CDR3 in DNA: TGTGCCAGCAGCTTAGCCCTTGGACAGGCGGAGCAGTTCTTC. This sequence encodes CASSLALGQAEQFF.

A few counts support this clonotype. This rearrangement joins TRBV5-5 to TRBJ2-3; the match to TRBD2 covers 7 bases. The CDR3 length is 12 residues. Trimming took 3 bases from V and 10 from J; bases not matched to a gene: 5. CDR1 and CDR2 from the germline V gene are SGHKS and YYEKEE (reference sequence). The CDR3 DNA reads as TGTGCCAGCAGCTGGGGGGGGGAAGCGCAGTATTTT. Translated, it gives CASSWGGEAQYF.

This clonotype was observed a handful of times. This chain connects TRBV12-3 or TRBV12-4 to TRBJ2-5, with TRBD2 matching 15 bases. The V segment lost 6 bases and the J segment 5 bases; nucleotides outside the gene matches: 4. The CDR3 is 15 residues long. In DNA form, the CDR3 reads TGTGCCAGCAGACCCGGGACTAGCGGGAGGGAGACCCAGTACTTC. As protein: CASRPGTSGRETQYF.

V gene TRBV20-1 combines with J gene TRBJ2-2, with 10 bases lining up with TRBD1. This CDR3 region has 17 residues. The germline CDR1 and CDR2 sequences are DFQATT and SNEGSKA (reference sequence). Trimming cost V 0 bases and J 4 bases; bases outside gene matches: 8. CDR3 DNA sequence: TGCAGTGCTAGAGATCCCAGACAGGGGGCAGGCACCGGGGAGCTGTTTTTT. Translating gives CSARDPRQGAGTGELFF.

The chain employs TRBV20-1 and TRBJ2-7; maybe TRBD1 (7 bases). V lost 2 bases to trimming and J lost 3 bases, with 14 bases between them. The germline gives CDR1 DFQATT, CDR2 SNEGSKA (reference sequence). CDR3 length equals 14 residues. CDR3 DNA sequence: TGCAGTGCTAGATCCGCCCAGGGGGGCTACGAGCAGTACTTC. Protein product: CSARSAQGGYEQYF.

This clonotype was detected many times. The gene calls are TRBV28 and TRBJ1-1; D ambiguous. This CDR3 contains 12 residues. From germline, CDR1 is MDHEN and CDR2 SYDVKM. The V end was cut by 8 bases, the J end by 1 base, with 8 bases between. The CDR3 protein is CASQARNTEAFF. The DNA for the CDR3 is TGTGCCAGCCAGGCCAGGAACACTGAAGCTTTCTTT.

Concerning this clonotype: Germline and junction disagree at one end, which may indicate a read error. The chain has TRBV4-2 and TRBJ1-5, with D unresolved. The V gene's germline CDR1 is LGHNA and CDR2 YNFKEQ. The CDR3 has 15 residues. The CDR3 reads CASSQEAGINRPQHF. CDR3 sequence (DNA): TGTGCCAGCAGCCAAGAGGCAGGTATCAATCGGCCCCAGCATTTT.

This sequence joins TRBV23-1 and TRBJ2-7; no clear D gene. TRBV23-1 is given ORF status, its function remaining uncertain. V was trimmed by 6 bases and J by 4 bases, leaving 19 bases between them. The length of the CDR3 is 15 residues. The CDR3 DNA reads TGCGCCAGCAGGCGTCCAGGAGAGAGATATTACGAGCAGTACTTC. Protein sequence: CASRRPGERYYEQYF.

This clonotype came up a few times. The V call is TRBV28, the J call TRBJ2-1; TRBD1 is a possible D gene (6 bases). Germline V gene sequence: CDR1 MDHEN, CDR2 SYDVKM. The CDR3 contains 16 residues. V lost 6 bases to trimming and J lost 6 bases, with 21 bases between them. CDR3 coding DNA: TGTGCCAGCAGCACCTCCGGACAGTCGCTACGCAATGAGCAGTTCTTC. Translated: CASSTSGQSLRNEQFF.

This clonotype was observed at least ten times. The chain links TRBV10-2 to TRBJ2-7; D remains ambiguous. This CDR3 is 14 amino acids long. CDR1 and CDR2 from the germline V gene are WSHSY and SAAADI. V lost 3 bases and J 3 bases, leaving 12 bases between the germline ends. CDR3 sequence (DNA): TGCGCCAGCAGTGAAGGTCTGATGATCTACGAGCAGTACTTC. It translates to CASSEGLMIYEQYF.

This clonotype was seen ten or more times. The J gene is TRBJ1-1, the V gene TRBV19; tentative D call: TRBD1 (6 bases). V dropped 6 bases and J dropped 0 bases, with 11 bases sitting between them. In germline, CDR1 is LNHDA, CDR2 SQIVND (reference sequence). This CDR3 is built from 14 residues. The CDR3, as DNA: TGTGCCAGTAGCCCGACAGGTTTGAACACTGAAGCTTTCTTT. Translation gives CASSPTGLNTEAFF.

CDR3 sequence (DNA): TGTGCCAGCAGTGAAGCTTCTTTCCCCGGGGAGCTGTTTTTT. This encodes CASSEASFPGELFF. The chain links TRBV2 to TRBJ2-2, with D uncertain. The CDR3 length is 14 residues. V was pared by 0 bases and J by 6 bases, with 8 bases between. Germline CDR1 reads SNHLY; CDR2 reads FYNNEI.

This clonotype appeared a few times. The V call is TRBV24-1, the J call TRBJ2-2; D ambiguous. V shed 3 bases and J shed 3 bases, with 7 bases lying between them. CDR3 length equals 14 residues. Germline loops: CDR1 KGHDR, CDR2 SFDVKD. This CDR3 is CATSDAIYTGELFF. The CDR3 DNA reads as TGTGCCACCAGTGATGCTATATACACCGGGGAGCTGTTTTTT.

This clonotype was counted only a few times. The rearrangement links TRBV6-2 or TRBV6-3 to TRBJ2-7, with 8 bases matching TRBD1. This CDR3 has 15 residues. Germline assignment: CDR1 MNHEY and CDR2 SVGEGT. Trimming at V came to 6 bases and at J to 6 bases, leaving 13 bases not matched to a gene. Here the CDR3 DNA reads TGTGCCAGCAGCTGGGCCCCTGGACAGGGATCCGAGCAGTACTTC. Amino acid sequence: CASSWAPGQGSEQYF.

The chain couples TRBV20-1 to TRBJ2-2, with 7 bases identical to TRBD2. Trimming at V came to 4 bases and at J to 6 bases, leaving 8 bases not matched to a gene. CDR1 is DFQATT and CDR2 is SNEGSKA in the germline V gene (reference sequence). This CDR3 spans 14 amino acids. The CDR3, as DNA: TGCAGTGCTATGAGGCGGGAGTACGCCGGGGAGCTGTTTTTT. Protein sequence: CSAMRREYAGELFF.

This clonotype was recorded at least ten times. The J gene is TRBJ2-7, the V gene TRBV27; 7 bases are a match to TRBD1. The junction had 7 bases not matched to a gene; V was cut back by 5 bases and J by 3 bases. CDR3 length: 14 residues. Per germline, CDR1 MNHEY and CDR2 SMNVEV (reference sequence). The CDR3 sequence is CASSLGTAGYEQYF. The CDR3 bases are TGTGCCAGCAGTCTTGGGACAGCAGGCTACGAGCAGTACTTC.